This T cell receptor beta chain derives from a study of tumor-infiltrating lymphocytes in primary liver carcinoma. The wider study: Spanning 4.2 to 10 cm, the tumors were T1-T3 N0M0.

RNA and DNA were co-extracted from roughly 20-30 mg of unsorted bulk tissue. Germline values: CDR1 SGHAT, CDR2 FQNNGV. This CDR3 has 16 residues. Constant-region priming of about 520 ng total RNA yielded TCR beta cDNA. Modified slightly, ARM-PCR produced TCR beta libraries over three nested multiplex PCR rounds. For around 11 cycles apiece, the opening two PCR rounds ran with TRBV1-TRBV30 forward primers and a C-beta reverse primer. TCRdb passed the multiplex PCR reads through MiXCR, listing each CDR3 protein once. The sample lists around 35,000 distinct CDR3 sequences, roughly 73% occurring once. Of note for this clonotype: The junction departs from the called germline gene at one end, perhaps through a read error.

The V call is TRBV11-2, the J call TRBJ2-1; D is perhaps TRBD1 (6 bases). The sequence was obtained from a man aged 40-50 years with primary liver carcinoma and hepatitis B virus infection. Sequences were obtained from tumor-adjacent normal liver tissue. CDR3 bases: TGTGCCTGCAGCTTTGGGGGATGGGGGCGCGTCAATGAGCAGTTCTTC. Translation: CACSFGGWGRVNEQFF.